The clone carrying this TCR beta chain was recorded once. This entry is derived from a study of blood T cell repertoires in COVID-19. On the study more broadly: The origin of the acute and convalescent COVID-19 samples was the United States, Italy and Spain. From T cells, B-cell-depleted T cells, or PBMCs came the material, which was cDNA or gDNA.

In the original processing: Researchers report that nucleated cell counts were estimated from reference gene primer amplification. The data were produced by immunoSEQ multiplex PCR, yet TCRdb's version contains in-frame clones alone and is incomplete. The DNA was the basis for D and trimming; V, J and clone size are from that table. The sample lists 70,000 or so clones, 79% occurring once. The CDR3 spans 14 residues. In germline, CDR1 is SGHNT, CDR2 YYREEE (reference sequence). The germline V and J ends were trimmed by 3 bases and 0 bases, with 10 bases remaining between them. The sequence came from a human donor in a cohort sampled during active COVID-19. This chain connects TRBV5-4 to TRBJ2-7, with D maybe TRBD1 (6 bases). Sequenced material: peripheral blood. Here the CDR3 reads CASSSTGISYEQYF. The DNA for the CDR3 is TGTGCCAGCAGCTCCACAGGGATCTCCTACGAGCAGTACTTC.